Sequencing of this T cell receptor (beta chain) was carried out in a study of response to subunit inactivated influenza vaccine. Overall study findings and caveats: Few new T cells, the authors suggested, are recruited by each seasonal influenza vaccination.

Via MiXCR, TCRdb re-called the RT-PCR reads, giving one row per CDR3 protein. This repertoire shows hundreds of thousands of distinct CDR3 sequences, 6.5% to 8% found once; its top ten account for over 10%. This clonotype was seen many times. What it binds is unknown. Germline CDR1 LGHNA, CDR2 YSLEER. The CDR3 extends over 17 amino acids. The V gene end was trimmed by 4 bases and the J gene end by 1 base; junction bases not matched to a gene: 5. The sequencing here drew on PBMCs from blood, taken roughly 24 months after vaccination. The chain is built from TRBV4-3 and TRBJ2-2, with 11 bases identical to TRBD1. This sequence originates from a man in his fifties or sixties who received an inactivated influenza vaccine. The CDR3 sequence: CASSPRDRGVNTGELFF. The CDR3 DNA reads TGCGCCAGCAGCCCAAGGGACAGGGGGGTGAACACCGGGGAGCTGTTTTTT.